A few counts support the clone carrying this T cell receptor beta chain. As yet, its antigen is unknown. V lost 6 bases and J 2 bases, leaving 7 bases between the germline ends. The CDR3 is 12 amino acids. Per germline, CDR1 MNHEY and CDR2 SVGEGT. This specimen belongs to a study of T cell repertoires in cytomegalovirus infection. Looking at the study overall: Based on public TCR beta signatures, there were indications of CMV infection and of a matching HLA type. Study results and caveats: What dominated the ex vivo response were HLA-C-restricted CMV-specific TCR beta clonotypes. Public TCR beta family frequency separated CMV-and-HLA carriers, including in an independent cohort.

TCRdb reanalysed the reads using MiXCR and keeps one entry per CDR3 protein. This table has about 530,000 distinct CDR3 sequences, 26% appearing once. The sequence came from a human donor in good health (CMV status not recorded). Some clones in this sample may be carry-over from other donors' samples. V usage is TRBV6-2 or TRBV6-3 and J usage is TRBJ1-2; D gene ambiguous. Sequenced: PBMCs. The CDR3 coding sequence is TGTGCCAGCAGGCCAGCCAACTATGGCTACACCTTC. Protein sequence: CASRPANYGYTF.